This is a list of T cell receptor beta chains from one sample in a study of shared clonotypes between healthy human individuals. This table comes from immunoSEQ multiplex PCR, and its TCRdb copy is limited to in-frame clones, with some not included. The table shows some 2.1 million clones, with around 93% occurring only once. Sequenced input: naive CD8+ T cells from PBMCs. Receptor source: a man between 18 and 35 years old in good health. Some clones in this sample may be carry-over from other donors' samples. CDR3s include the opening cysteine and the closing phenylalanine or tryptophan. The D gene is left open where the match is weak. Not all rows give a size; the values are once, few, many and, for expanded clones, a class.

j_gene	d_gene	v_gene	abundance	CDR3nt	CDR3aa
TRBJ1-5	.	TRBV27	.	TGTGCCAGCAGTTTGGCCGCAGGGTTGGGTCGTGGGCCCCAGCATTTT	CASSLAAGLGRGPQHF
TRBJ2-6	.	TRBV7-9	.	TGTGCCAGCAGCTTGACGACAGAACTCTCTGGGGCCAACGTCCTGACTTTC	CASSLTTELSGANVLTF
TRBJ1-3	.	TRBV4-2	.	TGTGCCAGCAGCCAAGATCCAGGCTCTGGAAACACCATATATTTT	CASSQDPGSGNTIYF
TRBJ2-7	TRBD2	TRBV28	.	TGTGCCAGCAGGGGGACTAGCGCCTCCTACGAGCAGTACTTC	CASRGTSASYEQYF
TRBJ2-7	.	TRBV15	once	TGTGCCACCAGCCCAATCCGGGAGTACGAGCAGTACTTC	CATSPIREYEQYF
TRBJ2-2	.	TRBV29-1	.	TGCAGCGTTGCAGGGGCTACGAACACCGGGGAGCTGTTTTTT	CSVAGATNTGELFF
TRBJ2-1	TRBD1	TRBV18	.	TGTGCCAGCTCACCTACGGACAGGGGAATGGGGAATGAGCAGTTCTTC	CASSPTDRGMGNEQFF
TRBJ2-7	.	TRBV11-2	.	TGTGCCAGCAGCTTTGGCGGAGCTGGATACGAGCAGTACTTC	CASSFGGAGYEQYF
TRBJ2-7	TRBD1	TRBV13	once	TGTGCCAGCAGCTACCCGGGACAGATGAGCTCCTACGAGCAGTACTTC	CASSYPGQMSSYEQYF
TRBJ2-7	.	TRBV9	.	TGTGCCAGCAGCCGCTCGGGGCTGCGCGACGAGCAGTACTTC	CASSRSGLRDEQYF
TRBJ2-7	.	TRBV7-8	few	TGTGCCAGCAGCTTCACCGGGAACGGGGAGCAGTACTTC	CASSFTGNGEQYF
TRBJ2-7	.	TRBV28	.	TGTGCCAGCAGTTTAGTTCAATCCTACGAGCAGTACTTC	CASSLVQSYEQYF
TRBJ2-3	TRBD2	TRBV27	.	TGTGCCAGCACCCTTAGCGGGAGGCCCCCAGATACGCAGTATTTT	CASTLSGRPPDTQYF
TRBJ2-1	TRBD1	TRBV28	.	TGTGCCAGCAGCCCAGACAGGGGGTCCTACAATGAGCAGTTCTTC	CASSPDRGSYNEQFF
TRBJ2-1	TRBD2	TRBV6-5	.	TGTGCCAGCAGTTACTCCGCTAGCGGGAGGATCAATGAGCAGTTCTTC	CASSYSASGRINEQFF
TRBJ2-7	.	TRBV28	.	TGTGCCAGCAGTTTTATCGGGGTCGAGCAGTACTTC	CASSFIGVEQYF
TRBJ2-1	.	TRBV11-2	.	TGTGCCAGCAGCTTGGGACTTTTCGCCTCCTACAATGAGCAGTTCTTC	CASSLGLFASYNEQFF
TRBJ1-1	.	TRBV29-1	few	TGCAGCGTTGGTGACGGGGTTACTGAAGCTTTCTTT	CSVGDGVTEAFF
TRBJ2-7	TRBD1	TRBV28	.	TGTGCCAGCAGCCCGCTGAGGGACAGCTACGAGCAGTACTTC	CASSPLRDSYEQYF
TRBJ2-3	TRBD1	TRBV6-6	.	TGTGCCAGCAGTTACTCGACAGGGGAAAATACGCAGTATTTT	CASSYSTGENTQYF
TRBJ1-1	.	TRBV21-1	.	TGTGCCAGCATCCCGATTGGGGGGGACACTGAAGCTTTCTTT	CASIPIGGDTEAFF
TRBJ2-7	TRBD2	TRBV4-3	once	TGCGCCAGCAGCCAGGGGGGGGCCTACGAGCAGTACTTC	CASSQGGAYEQYF
TRBJ1-2	.	TRBV9	once	TGTGCCAGCAGCGTAGGGGATGCGGCAACCCCCCGTGGCTACACCTTC	CASSVGDAATPRGYTF